These T cell receptor beta chains were read from a single sample in a study of response to subunit inactivated influenza vaccine. MiXCR, applied by TCRdb to the RT-PCR reads, yields one record per CDR3 protein. The table includes about 520,000 distinct CDR3 sequences, about 25% detected once. The sample was CD4+ T cells sorted from PBMCs, taken 5 days after vaccination. The receptors here all came from a man aged 45-65 years who received an inactivated influenza vaccine. Each CDR3 is given without its conserved first and last residue. Part of the rows lack a size; the others show once, few, many or a class for expanded clones.

>-|TRBJ1-4|TRBV12-3/TRBV12-4
ASALGGTGEKLF
>-|TRBJ1-4|TRBV5-5
ASSSRTGNEKLF
>few|TRBJ2-1|TRBV29-1
SVIAGGLYNEQF
>-|TRBJ2-1|TRBV11-2
ASSPEGAGGNEQF
>-|TRBJ2-1|TRBV4-3
ASSQDLAAYNEQF
>few|TRBJ2-6|TRBV4-2
ASSQDMSSGANVLT
>-|TRBJ2-7|TRBV7-9
ASSLGGTGGREQY
>-|TRBJ1-2|TRBV4-3
ASSQDPPRQGYYGYT
>many|TRBJ2-3|TRBV20-1
SAPPAGTTDTQY
>-|TRBJ1-2|TRBV12-3/TRBV12-4
ASSFKQGAIA
>-|TRBJ1-1|TRBV5-1
ASSFDTGYNTEAF
>-|TRBJ2-3|TRBV7-9
ASSLTGKGDTQY
>-|TRBJ2-1|TRBV12-3/TRBV12-4
ASSLAAWGRGEQF
>few|TRBJ2-7|TRBV2
ASGEVFTYEQY
>-|TRBJ2-3|TRBV11-2
ASSLMSGDTQY
>-|TRBJ2-2|TRBV10-3
AISESLGGQTDTGELF
>-|TRBJ1-6|TRBV6-2/TRBV6-3
ASSFERFDYNSPLH
>-|TRBJ2-1|TRBV6-1
ASRLRQGGVYEQF
>few|TRBJ2-2|TRBV29-1
SVAGTGATGELF
>few|TRBJ2-3|TRBV5-1
ASSLRAGGGDTQY
>-|TRBJ1-1|TRBV7-2
ASSFRTGADTEAF
>-|TRBJ2-5|TRBV12-3/TRBV12-4
ASSFTAGETQY
>-|TRBJ2-2|TRBV15
ATSRDRSGGAGAGELF
>-|TRBJ2-7|TRBV12-3/TRBV12-4
ASSFPAGTSGSPGSIYEQY
>-|TRBJ1-1|TRBV20-1
SARMVGISNTEAF
>few|TRBJ2-1|TRBV20-1
SARGLARTYNEQF
>-|TRBJ1-4|TRBV12-3/TRBV12-4
ASTPGTSNEKLF
>few|TRBJ1-6|TRBV5-6
ASSTGRRDSPLH
>-|TRBJ2-5|TRBV12-3/TRBV12-4
ASSSHPRGETQY
>-|TRBJ2-5|TRBV7-9
ASSFRGGAETQY
>-|TRBJ2-7|TRBV20-1
SAKQGRGSYEQY
>few|TRBJ1-1|TRBV7-8
ASSLREGPAEAF
>few|TRBJ2-3|TRBV12-3/TRBV12-4
ASSLQLLGQY
>-|TRBJ2-1|TRBV6-1
ASSRIGLASYNEQF
>-|TRBJ1-1|TRBV12-3/TRBV12-4
ASSLEGGQAF
>-|TRBJ2-3|TRBV2
ASSDFAGRADTQY
>-|TRBJ2-7|TRBV5-6
ASSLDGVGEQY